The 32 T cell receptor beta chains below all came from one sample that was sequenced in a study of blood T cell repertoires in COVID-19. Profiled with immunoSEQ multiplex PCR; TCRdb holds only in-frame clones, not every one. The sample lists approximately 93,000 clones; just over 85% were seen once. The sample consisted of peripheral blood. The receptors originated from a man aged 50-59 years with active or convalescent COVID-19.

This sequence joins TRBV6-6 and TRBJ2-5; D is unresolved. The V gene's germline CDR1 is MNHNY and CDR2 SVGAGI (reference sequence). Between the trimmed V and J ends, which lost 5 bases and 2 bases, there was a span of 18 bases. CDR3 length: 16 residues. The CDR3 bases are TGTGCCAGCAGTCGAAACTATCAGACCGGTCAAGAGACCCAGTACTTC. The encoded protein is CASSRNYQTGQETQYF.

This sequence joins TRBV5-1 and TRBJ2-4, with 10 bases identical to TRBD2. CDR3 length: 16 amino acids. CDR1 and CDR2 from the germline V gene are SGHRS and YFSETQ. J lost 8 bases, V lost 0 bases, and 8 bases had no gene match. CDR3 in amino acids: CASSLATSGIGHIQYF. Here the CDR3 DNA reads TGCGCCAGCAGCTTGGCTACTAGCGGGATCGGCCACATTCAGTACTTC.

The CDR3 nucleotides are TGTGCCTGGAGTGCCACTGGGAGAGAGACCCAGTACTTC. This encodes CAWSATGRETQYF. The genes are TRBV30 and TRBJ2-5; TRBD2 is a possible D gene (5 bases). The germline V and J ends were trimmed by 1 base and 4 bases, with 10 bases remaining between them. Germline V gene sequence: CDR1 GTSNPN, CDR2 SVGIG (reference sequence). CDR3 size: 13 residues.

This clone was detected only a few times. This chain uses TRBV5-1 with TRBJ1-3; 7 bases are shared with TRBD1. Looked up from germline, CDR1 is SGHRS and CDR2 is YFSETQ. CDR3 size: 16 residues. Trimming at V came to 5 bases and at J to 0 bases, leaving 8 bases not matched to a gene. This chain's CDR3 is CASRPTGQSSGNTIYF. CDR3 sequence (DNA): TGCGCCAGCAGACCTACGGGACAGAGCTCTGGAAACACCATATATTTT.

This chain connects TRBV23-1 to TRBJ2-2; 7 positions match TRBD2. TRBV23-1 is noted as an ORF with a role that remains uncertain. The V gene end was trimmed by 0 bases and the J gene end by 5 bases; junction bases not matched to a gene: 9. The CDR3 is 17 residues long. The CDR3 loop reads CASSQSSSGVGTGELFF. The CDR3 nucleotides read TGCGCCAGCAGTCAATCCTCCAGCGGGGTTGGGACCGGGGAGCTGTTTTTT.

This chain uses TRBV9 with TRBJ1-1; 7 bases are a match to TRBD1. This CDR3 is built from 15 residues. Germline-derived CDR1 and CDR2 are SGDLS and YYNGEE. V was clipped by 3 bases and J by 5 bases; unmatched bases: 10. The CDR3 bases are TGTGCCAGCAGCGCCCTGGCAGGGGGTGGAACTGAAGCTTTCTTT. This codes for CASSALAGGGTEAFF.

The V call is TRBV5-6, the J call TRBJ1-6; D gene ambiguous. CDR1 SGHDT and CDR2 YYEEEE come from the germline V gene. This CDR3 is built from 14 residues. Trimming pared 3 bases from V and 6 bases from J, leaving 10 bases between. The DNA for the CDR3 is TGTGCCAGCAGCTCGCCCTCCAGTAATTCACCCCTCCACTTT. Translated: CASSSPSSNSPLHF.

This rearrangement joins TRBV24-1 to TRBJ1-1, with 7 positions matching TRBD1. The CDR3 has 13 residues. Looked up from germline, CDR1 is KGHDR and CDR2 is SFDVKD. Unmatched junction bases numbered 5, after V lost 7 bases and J lost 4 bases. CDR3 loop: CATRRQGGTEAFF. The DNA of the CDR3 is TGTGCCACCAGAAGACAGGGAGGCACTGAAGCTTTCTTT.

The chain joins TRBV5-1 to TRBJ2-3, with 11 bases identical to TRBD1. Germline CDR1 is SGHRS and CDR2 is YFSETQ. V trimming: 0 bases; J trimming: 7 bases; junction bases outside the gene matches: 4. The CDR3 consists of 15 residues. The CDR3 sequence is CASSLGDRGLNTQYF. CDR3 bases: TGCGCCAGCAGCTTGGGGGACAGGGGGTTGAATACGCAGTATTTT.

V usage is TRBV3-1 (or the pseudogene TRBV3-2) and J usage is TRBJ1-2; D is undetermined. The germline V and J ends were trimmed by 3 bases and 4 bases, with 9 bases remaining between them. Germline values: CDR1 LGHDT, CDR2 YNNKEL (reference sequence). This CDR3 spans 13 amino acids. The CDR3 nucleotides are TGTGCCAGCAGCCAGATGAGAATCTATGGCTACACCTTC. Translating gives CASSQMRIYGYTF.

The count of this clone is one. This chain uses TRBV30 with TRBJ2-7; TRBD1 matches 12 bases. Losses at the gene ends were 5 bases for V and 9 bases for J; bases not matched to a gene: 8. This CDR3 has 13 residues. Germline V gene lookup returns CDR1 GTSNPN and CDR2 SVGIG (reference sequence). This chain's CDR3 is CAWGGDRGHVQYF. The CDR3, as DNA: TGTGCCTGGGGTGGGGACAGGGGGCATGTGCAGTACTTC.

This clone has more than one count but fewer than ten. The V and J genes are TRBV7-9 and TRBJ2-2; D uncertain. The CDR3 is made up of 14 amino acids. From germline, CDR1 is SEHNR and CDR2 FQNEAQ (reference sequence). The V gene lost 3 bases and the J gene lost 2 bases, with 7 bases spanning the gap. The CDR3 region is CASSLSVNTGELFF. Here the CDR3 DNA reads TGTGCCAGCAGCTTGAGCGTAAACACCGGGGAGCTGTTTTTT.

V gene TRBV11-2 combines with J gene TRBJ2-5; 13 nucleotides line up with TRBD2. Germline V CDR1 and CDR2: SGHAT, FQNNGV. Germline trimming cut 5 bases from V and 4 bases from J; bases unmatched to any gene: 4. The CDR3 runs to 15 residues. The CDR3 nucleotides are TGTGCCAGCAGCATGGGACTAGCGGGATTAGAGACCCAGTACTTC. This sequence encodes CASSMGLAGLETQYF. Looking up the rest from reference TRBV11-2 and TRBJ2-5 gives the full variable domain: EAGVAQSPRYKIIEKRQSVAFWCNPISGHATLYWYQQILGQGPKLLIQFQNNGVVDDSQLPKDRFSAERLKGVDSTLKIQPAKLEDSAVYLCASSMGLAGLETQYFGPGTRLLVL.

This clone was recorded once. The chain recombines TRBV5-1 with TRBJ2-5, with 11 bases lining up with TRBD1. V was pared by 0 bases and J by 5 bases, with 3 bases of the junction left unmatched. Germline CDR1 and CDR2: SGHRS and YFSETQ. CDR3 length equals 15 residues. The chain's CDR3 is CASSLGTGGWETQYF. The CDR3 nucleotides read TGCGCCAGCAGCTTGGGGACAGGGGGCTGGGAGACCCAGTACTTC.

The chain has TRBV4-3 and TRBJ2-7; 9 nucleotides align to TRBD2. Looked up from germline, CDR1 is LGHNA and CDR2 is YSLEER. The CDR3 length is 15 residues. After removal of 0 bases from V and 3 bases from J, the junction contained 3 bases not matched to a gene. CDR3 in DNA: TGCGCCAGCAGCCAAGAAGTTAGCGGGGGCTACGAGCAGTACTTC. It yields the protein CASSQEVSGGYEQYF.

V usage is TRBV29-1 and J usage is TRBJ2-7; 11 bases agree with TRBD1. CDR1 and CDR2 from the germline V gene are SQVTM and ANQGSEA. V shed 6 bases and J 0 bases; nucleotides not matched to a gene: 7. This CDR3 spans 15 amino acids. Here the CDR3 DNA reads TGCAGCGTACTCCCTGGGACAGGGGGCTCCTACGAGCAGTACTTC. Protein: CSVLPGTGGSYEQYF.

The V call is TRBV28, the J call TRBJ1-2; tentatively, D is TRBD1 (5 bases). The CDR3 is 14 amino acids. V lost 5 bases, J lost 4 bases, and 14 bases lay in between. Germline CDR1 reads MDHEN; CDR2 reads SYDVKM. The CDR3, as DNA: TGTGCCAGCAGTAGCGGGGGAGCAGCCTATGGCTACACCTTC. As protein: CASSSGGAAYGYTF.

This clone has only a few counts. The chain's CDR3 is CASSVTVRGEQYF. The CDR3 bases are TGTGCCAGCAGTGTGACGGTCCGGGGGGAGCAGTACTTC. The rearrangement uses TRBV28 and TRBJ2-7; D is possibly TRBD2 (6 bases). Between the trimmed V and J ends, which lost 5 bases and 7 bases, there was a span of 15 bases. The CDR3 totals 13 residues. CDR1 is MDHEN and CDR2 is SYDVKM in the germline V gene.

The rearrangement joins TRBV19 to TRBJ1-1, with D possibly matching TRBD1 (6 bases). The germline V gene has CDR1 LNHDA and CDR2 SQIVND (reference sequence). The ends were cut back, 1 base at V and 6 bases at J, with 15 bases in the middle. The CDR3 consists of 15 residues. CDR3 in amino acids: CASSIGGGMRAEAFF. In DNA form, the CDR3 reads TGTGCCAGTAGTATAGGAGGGGGAATGAGAGCTGAAGCTTTCTTT.

The chain recombines TRBV5-1 with TRBJ1-2; D gene uncertain. CDR1 and CDR2 from the germline V gene are SGHRS and YFSETQ. The CDR3 is 15 residues long. Trimming shortened V by 4 bases and J by 2 bases, and 15 bases separated the two germline ends. CDR3 loop: CASSIQSPGNYGYTF. The DNA of the CDR3 is TGCGCCAGCAGCATCCAAAGCCCCGGGAACTATGGCTACACCTTC.

J is TRBJ2-5 and V is TRBV10-3; perhaps TRBD2 as D (6 bases). With 0 bases removed from V and 2 bases from J, the gap between germline ends came to 7 bases. Germline V gene lookup returns CDR1 ENHRY and CDR2 SYGVKD. The CDR3 runs 14 residues. The CDR3 nucleotides are TGTGCCATCAGTGAGTCGGGACTGCAAGAGACCCAGTACTTC. This translates into CAISESGLQETQYF.

The rearrangement joins TRBV11-3 to TRBJ2-7; tentatively, D is TRBD2 (6 bases). The V gene lost 1 base and the J gene lost 4 bases, with 11 bases spanning the gap. Germline CDR1 and CDR2: SGHNT and YENEEA. The length of the CDR3 is 14 residues. The CDR3 spells CASSLGGAVYEQYF. CDR3 in DNA: TGTGCCAGCAGCTTAGGCGGGGCGGTATACGAGCAGTACTTC.

This clone was detected once. V and J are TRBV29-1 and TRBJ2-3; the match to TRBD2 covers 7 bases. J was trimmed by 1 base and V by 2 bases; bases with no gene match: 9. This CDR3 contains 16 residues. The germline V gene encodes CDR1 SQVTM and CDR2 ANQGSEA. The CDR3 reads CSVEPGGSPGTDTQYF. For the CDR3, the DNA is TGCAGCGTTGAACCGGGAGGCTCCCCAGGCACAGATACGCAGTATTTT.

Note on this clone: Other DNA sequences from this sample encode an identical CDR3 as well. The chain couples TRBV6-5 to TRBJ2-2; 9 bases are a match to TRBD1. V gave up 7 bases and J gave up 3 bases; unmatched junction bases: 3. Germline CDR1 is MNHEY and CDR2 is SVGAGI. CDR3 length equals 14 residues. For the CDR3, the DNA is TGTGCCAGCATAAGGACAGGGGACACCGGGGAGCTGTTTTTT. It yields the protein CASIRTGDTGELFF.

J is TRBJ2-7 and V is TRBV5-1; weak D call: TRBD2 (5 bases). The CDR3 runs to 15 residues. Germline values: CDR1 SGHRS, CDR2 YFSETQ. V dropped 4 bases and J dropped 3 bases, with 17 bases sitting between them. This CDR3 reads CASSVSGLASYEQYF. The CDR3 DNA reads TGCGCCAGCAGCGTAAGTGGATTAGCGAGCTACGAGCAGTACTTC.

The J gene is TRBJ2-1, the V gene TRBV21-1; the D segment call TRBD2 is taken from the table without a DNA check. TRBV21-1 is given as a pseudogene. This CDR3 contains 14 residues. The CDR3: CASSSLSNRDEQFF. The CDR3 DNA reads TGTGCCAGCAGCTCCCTCTCGAACCGCGATGAGCAGTTCTTC.

V is TRBV6-5 and J is TRBJ1-2; possible D gene TRBD1, 5 bases. The CDR3 sequence is 12 residues long. V was trimmed by 11 bases and J by 4 bases, leaving 14 bases between them. The germline V gene has CDR1 MNHEY and CDR2 SVGAGI. CDR3 DNA sequence: TGTGCCGCGGGGGACTCCATCTATGGCTACACCTTC. Residues: CAAGDSIYGYTF.

The chain links TRBV3-1 (or the pseudogene TRBV3-2) to TRBJ1-3, with D unresolved. Trimming stripped 0 bases from V and 3 bases from J, with 9 bases between. CDR3 length: 15 amino acids. Germline V gene lookup returns CDR1 LGHDT and CDR2 YNNKEL (reference sequence). The CDR3 DNA follows: TGTGCCAGCAGCCAAGACGGTTCGTTTGGAAACACCATATATTTT. This sequence encodes CASSQDGSFGNTIYF.

This clone has just a few counts. The gene calls are TRBV19 and TRBJ1-1; D possibly corresponds to TRBD1 (6 bases). The CDR3 length is 11 residues. V was shortened by 7 bases and J by 9 bases, with 12 bases between the two germline ends. The germline CDR1 and CDR2 sequences are LNHDA and SQIVND (reference sequence). The CDR3 coding sequence is TGTGCCAGTACCACCGGGACACAAGCTTTCTTT. It specifies CASTTGTQAFF.

The chain combines TRBV5-1 with TRBJ2-1; the match to TRBD2 covers 13 bases. V lost 2 bases and J lost 10; bases outside the gene matches: 6. Looked up from germline, CDR1 is SGHRS and CDR2 is YFSETQ. The CDR3 extends over 15 amino acids. CDR3 sequence reads: CASSLGGLAGLEQFF. CDR3 sequence (DNA): TGCGCCAGCAGCTTAGGGGGACTAGCGGGACTCGAGCAGTTCTTC.

This rearrangement joins TRBV19 to TRBJ1-1, with 7 bases fitting TRBD1. V dropped 4 bases and J dropped 0; count of bases not matched to a gene: 5. CDR3 length: 15 amino acids. Per the germline V gene, CDR1 is LNHDA and CDR2 is SQIVND (reference sequence). Written as DNA, the CDR3 is TGTGCCAGTAGTAGACTGGGACAGATGAACACTGAAGCTTTCTTT. As protein: CASSRLGQMNTEAFF.

V is TRBV28 and J is TRBJ1-4; D might be TRBD1 (6 bases). Trimming pared 7 bases from V and 16 bases from J, leaving 25 bases between. This CDR3 has 14 residues. Germline V CDR1 and CDR2: MDHEN, SYDVKM. CDR3 in amino acids: CASILIRGRTRGFF. In nucleotides, the CDR3 is TGTGCCAGCATATTGATCAGGGGACGGACGAGGGGGTTTTTT.